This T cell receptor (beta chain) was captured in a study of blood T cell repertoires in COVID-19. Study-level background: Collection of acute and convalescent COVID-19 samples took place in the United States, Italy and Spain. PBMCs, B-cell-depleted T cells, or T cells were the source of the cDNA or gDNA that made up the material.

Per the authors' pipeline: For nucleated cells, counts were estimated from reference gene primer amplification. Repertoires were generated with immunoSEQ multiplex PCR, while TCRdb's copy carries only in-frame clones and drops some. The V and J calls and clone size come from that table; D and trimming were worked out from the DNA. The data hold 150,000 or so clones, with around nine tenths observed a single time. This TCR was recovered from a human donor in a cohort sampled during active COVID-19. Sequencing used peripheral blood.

The CDR3 here is CASSQVGGAYEQYF. The CDR3 region has the DNA TGCGCCAGCAGCCAAGTCGGCGGTGCCTACGAGCAGTACTTC. The chain combines TRBV4-3 with TRBJ2-7; D unclear. Trimming removed 1 base at V and 2 bases at J, with 9 bases between. CDR3 size: 14 residues. Germline-derived CDR1 and CDR2 are LGHNA and YSLEER.